Listed here are 20 T cell receptor beta chains from one sample, sequenced in a study of prognosis after radiotherapy for stage I lung cancer. Starting from genomic DNA, TCR beta CDR3 was amplified through two-round multiplex PCR. Each TRBV and TRBJ gene had its own primer in the first PCR round. TCRdb ran MiXCR on the multiplex PCR reads and lists one entry per CDR3 protein. The table lists some 30,000 distinct CDR3 sequences, 40% to 60% of them singletons. Sequencing used PBMCs, obtained before or after stereotactic body radiation therapy (not recorded which). All receptors derive from a donor over 45 with non-small cell lung cancer.

J is TRBJ2-5 and V is TRBV6-1; D unresolved. Germline CDR1 and CDR2: MNHNS and SASEGT. The V gene lost 7 bases and the J gene lost 7 bases, with 13 bases spanning the gap. The CDR3 is 12 residues long. This CDR3 reads CASTKRVGTQYF. CDR3 DNA sequence: TGTGCCAGCACTAAACGAGTGGGGACCCAGTACTTC.

This clonotype is hyperexpanded. The genes are TRBV7-9 and TRBJ2-7, with D possibly called TRBD1 or TRBD2 (5 bases each). The ends were cut back, 1 base at V and 5 bases at J, with 15 bases in the middle. This CDR3 has 15 residues. CDR1 SEHNR and CDR2 FQNEAQ come from the germline V gene (reference sequence). CDR3: CASSLGRGRGDEQYF. CDR3 nucleotide sequence: TGTGCCAGCAGCTTAGGCCGGGGACGGGGCGACGAGCAGTACTTC.

The chain employs TRBV7-2 and TRBJ2-3; 7 bases fit TRBD2. This CDR3 has 15 amino acids. V lost 6 bases to trimming and J lost 3 bases; unmatched junction nucleotides: 9. Germline lookup yields CDR1 SGHTA and CDR2 FQGNSA. CDR3 in DNA: TGTGCCAGCAGACCCCCGGGACTATCTACAGATACGCAGTATTTT. This translates into CASRPPGLSTDTQYF.

The chain recombines TRBV28 with TRBJ1-4, with TRBD1 identical over 10 bases. The CDR3 runs to 15 residues. Germline lookup yields CDR1 MDHEN and CDR2 SYDVKM. With V trimmed by 7 bases and J by 17 bases, 19 bases remained unmatched. The CDR3 bases are TGTGCCAGCACTAGCCTCGGGACAGGGGAAGAAAAACCATTTTTT. Protein: CASTSLGTGEEKPFF.

This clonotype was seen repeatedly, ten times or more. The genes are TRBV7-9 and TRBJ2-1; D is undetermined. The CDR3 runs 12 residues. Trimming removed 5 bases from V and 6 bases from J, with 8 bases in between. CDR1 and CDR2 (germline): SEHNR, FQNEAQ (reference sequence). CDR3 nucleotides: TGTGCCAGCAGCCACGAGACCAATGAGCAGTTCTTC. The encoded protein is CASSHETNEQFF.

The V gene is TRBV7-9, the J gene TRBJ2-4; TRBD1 or TRBD2 may be the D gene (5 bases each). CDR1 SEHNR and CDR2 FQNEAQ come from the germline V gene (reference sequence). V gave up 1 base and J gave up 0 bases, with 10 bases separating them. CDR3 length equals 16 residues. This chain's CDR3 is CASSLGDGLAKNIQYF. CDR3 DNA sequence: TGTGCCAGCAGCTTAGGGGACGGGCTAGCCAAAAACATTCAGTACTTC.

Note on this clonotype: Here the CDR3 omits its conserved ending phenylalanine or tryptophan, so a read error is the likely source. The chain recombines TRBV24-1 with TRBJ2-5, with D maybe TRBD1 (5 bases). Trimming pared 3 bases from V and 6 bases from J, leaving 13 bases between. Germline values: CDR1 KGHDR, CDR2 SFDVKD. The length of the CDR3 is 14 residues. DNA of the CDR3: TGTGCCACCAGTGATCGTGGGGCGAGACAGACCCAGTACTTA. Residues: CATSDRGARQTQYL.

This clonotype showed up many times. A much larger clone lies one base from this, so it may be a read error. The gene calls are TRBV15 and TRBJ2-1, with D maybe TRBD1 (6 bases). This CDR3 has 13 amino acids. Looked up from germline, CDR1 is LNHNV and CDR2 is YYDKDF (reference sequence). The CDR3: CATSKSQGYEQLF. CDR3 DNA: TGTGCCACCAGCAAATCACAGGGTTATGAGCAGCTCTTC.

The CDR3 reads CAWIAYRESLCGYTF. The CDR3 bases are TGTGCCTGGATCGCTTACAGGGAATCTTTGTGTGGCTACACCTTC. The gene calls are TRBV30 and TRBJ1-2; D might be TRBD1 (6 bases). Trimming cost V 4 bases and J 7 bases, with 22 bases left between them. Germline V gene sequence: CDR1 GTSNPN, CDR2 SVGIG (reference sequence). The CDR3 runs 15 residues.

In the case of this clonotype: An end of the junction does not agree with germline; a read error may underlie this. The chain's CDR3 is CASSLSSLGTYGCTF. DNA for the CDR3: TGTGCCAGCAGCTTATCTTCGCTTGGGACGTATGGCTGCACCTTC. This chain links TRBV7-9 with TRBJ1-2; perhaps TRBD1 as D (5 bases). The germline CDR1 and CDR2 sequences are SEHNR and FQNEAQ (reference sequence). The CDR3 covers 15 residues.

This clonotype was observed many times. This chain links TRBV7-2 with TRBJ1-4; D remains unclear. The CDR3 contains 17 residues. V was cut by 2 bases and J by 3 bases, with 16 bases left in between. Per germline, CDR1 SGHTA and CDR2 FQGNSA. CDR3 in amino acids: CASSLLGPQGPNEKLFF. As DNA, the CDR3 is TGTGCCAGCAGCTTATTGGGTCCTCAAGGACCTAATGAAAAACTGTTTTTT. Using reference TRBV7-2 and TRBJ1-4 for the parts outside the CDR3, the full variable domain is GAGVSQSPSNKVTEKGKDVELRCDPISGHTALYWYRQSLGQGLEFLIYFQGNSAPDKSGLPSDRFSAERTGGSVSTLTIQRTQQEDSAVYLCASSLLGPQGPNEKLFFGSGTQLSVL.

This clonotype was detected many times. The rearrangement uses TRBV5-1 and TRBJ2-1; 8 positions match TRBD1. The CDR3 extends over 14 amino acids. CDR1 and CDR2 (germline): SGHRS, YFSETQ. With V trimmed by 0 bases and J by 7 bases, 3 bases remained unmatched. The CDR3 loop is CASSLGQGTNEQFF. DNA for the CDR3: TGCGCCAGCAGCTTGGGACAGGGGACGAATGAGCAGTTCTTC.

A remark on this clonotype: This probably arose from a read error, given a far larger clone one base away. The V and J genes are TRBV6-4 and TRBJ2-1; a possible D gene is TRBD2 (6 bases). From germline, CDR1 is MRHNA and CDR2 SNTAGT. The CDR3 extends over 17 amino acids. The V gene lost 3 bases and the J gene lost 2 bases, with 17 bases spanning the gap. For the CDR3, the DNA is TGTGCCAGCAGTGAACTGAGGCGGGGCATGCCCTACAATGAGCAGTTCTTC. Its protein product is CASSELRRGMPYNEQFF.

The table lists this clonotype with many counts. The rearrangement joins TRBV12-3 or TRBV12-4 to TRBJ1-5; D gene uncertain. V dropped 3 bases and J dropped 0 bases, with 6 bases sitting between them. The CDR3 sequence is 14 residues long. CDR3 loop: CASSFWDSNQPQHF. DNA of the CDR3: TGTGCCAGCAGTTTTTGGGATAGCAATCAGCCCCAGCATTTT.

As to this clonotype: A far more abundant clone sits one base away, making this likely a read error. The chain combines TRBV6-8 with TRBJ2-2; tentatively, D is TRBD2 (6 bases). The germline V gene encodes CDR1 MNHGY and CDR2 SAAAGT. CDR3 length: 13 residues. CDR3 sequence: CAIPLEGTGDLFF. For the CDR3, the DNA is TGTGCCATCCCCCTGGAGGGCACCGGGGATCTGTTTTTT.

This clonotype ranks as medium-sized. The V gene is TRBV7-2, the J gene TRBJ1-2, with D possibly matching TRBD1 (5 bases). Trimming took 7 bases from V and 7 from J, leaving 13 bases between them. Germline CDR1 and CDR2: SGHTA and FQGNSA. The CDR3 has 12 amino acids. The chain's CDR3 is CASTEGPLGYTF. The CDR3 bases are TGTGCCAGCACGGAGGGGCCCCTTGGCTACACCTTC.

This clonotype was recorded at least ten times. The chain couples TRBV6-5 to TRBJ2-2, with a possible D match to TRBD1 (5 bases). V was pared by 0 bases and J by 10 bases, with 12 bases between. The CDR3 is 14 amino acids. Per the germline V gene, CDR1 is MNHEY and CDR2 is SVGAGI. CDR3 loop: CASSYSTVIQELFF. CDR3 coding DNA: TGTGCCAGCAGTTACTCGACAGTAATCCAGGAGCTGTTTTTT.

V and J are TRBV20-1 and TRBJ1-4; 7 nucleotides align to TRBD1. The CDR3 runs 16 residues. V was pared by 1 base and J by 0 bases, with 5 bases of the junction left unmatched. Germline V lookup: CDR1 DFQATT, CDR2 SNEGSKA (reference sequence). The DNA of the CDR3 is TGCAGTGCTAGAGTCAGGGGGAGGGCAACTAATGAAAAACTGTTTTTT. Its protein is CSARVRGRATNEKLFF.

This clonotype was detected ten times or more. The chain combines TRBV25-1 with TRBJ2-3; D is unresolved. Per germline, CDR1 MGHDK and CDR2 SYGVNS. This CDR3 contains 12 residues. Trimming removed 4 bases at V and 4 bases at J, with 6 bases between. CDR3 sequence (DNA): TGTGCCAGCAGTGGGGATTCAGATACGCAGTATTTT. This translates into CASSGDSDTQYF.

The CDR3 DNA follows: TGTGCCAGCAGAGCCGGGGAGCAGTACTTC. Its protein product is CASRAGEQYF. V usage is TRBV6-1 and J usage is TRBJ2-7; D remains ambiguous. The V end lost 6 bases, the J end lost 7 bases, and 7 bases lay between the germline ends. This CDR3 has 10 amino acids. Germline V gene data show CDR1 as MNHNS and CDR2 as SASEGT.